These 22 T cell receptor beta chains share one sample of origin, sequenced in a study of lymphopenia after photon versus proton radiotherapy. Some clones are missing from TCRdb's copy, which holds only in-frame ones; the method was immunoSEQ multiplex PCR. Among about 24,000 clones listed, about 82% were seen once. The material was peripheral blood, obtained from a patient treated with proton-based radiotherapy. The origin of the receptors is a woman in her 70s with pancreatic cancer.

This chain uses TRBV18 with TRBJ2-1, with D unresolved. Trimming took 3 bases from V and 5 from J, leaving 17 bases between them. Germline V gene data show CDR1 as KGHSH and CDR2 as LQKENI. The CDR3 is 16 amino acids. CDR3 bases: TGTGCCAGCTCACCCTACTTACTTCGGTCAGACAATGAGCAGTTCTTC. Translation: CASSPYLLRSDNEQFF. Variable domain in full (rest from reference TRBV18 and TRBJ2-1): NAGVMQNPRHLVRRRGQEARLRCSPMKGHSHVYWYRQLPEEGLKFMVYLQKENIIDESGMPKERFSAEFPKEGPSILRIQQVVRGDSAAYFCASSPYLLRSDNEQFFGPGTRLTVL.

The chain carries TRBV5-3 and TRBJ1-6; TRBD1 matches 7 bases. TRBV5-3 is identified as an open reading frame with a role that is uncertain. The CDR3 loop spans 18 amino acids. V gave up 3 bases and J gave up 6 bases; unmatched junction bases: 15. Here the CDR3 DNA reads TGTGCCAGAAGCTCGGGCCCGGCGTACAGGGGCGGTAATTCACCCCTCCACTTT. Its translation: CARSSGPAYRGGNSPLHF.

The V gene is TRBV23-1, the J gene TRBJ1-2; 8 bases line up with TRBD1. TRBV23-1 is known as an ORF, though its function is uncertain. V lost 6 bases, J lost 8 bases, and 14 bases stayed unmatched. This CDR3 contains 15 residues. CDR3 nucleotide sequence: TGCGCCAGCAGCCCCACCGAGACAGGGGCAAAAGGCTACACCTTC. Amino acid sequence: CASSPTETGAKGYTF.

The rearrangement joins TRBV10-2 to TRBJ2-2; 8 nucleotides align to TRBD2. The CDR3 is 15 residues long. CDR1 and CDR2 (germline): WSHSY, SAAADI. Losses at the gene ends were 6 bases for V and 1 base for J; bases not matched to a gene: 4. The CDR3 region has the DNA TGCGCCAGCAGAATCGGGAGGGGGAACACCGGGGAGCTGTTTTTT. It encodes CASRIGRGNTGELFF.

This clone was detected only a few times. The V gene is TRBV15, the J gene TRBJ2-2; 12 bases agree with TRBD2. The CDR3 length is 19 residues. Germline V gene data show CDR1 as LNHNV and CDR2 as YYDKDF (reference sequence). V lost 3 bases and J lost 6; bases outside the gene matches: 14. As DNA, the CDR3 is TGTGCCACCAGCAGCGGACTAGCGGGATCTTCTCCCCTCGCCGGGGAGCTGTTTTTT. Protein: CATSSGLAGSSPLAGELFF.

CDR3 protein: CASGPGEPGQPQHF. The CDR3 region has the DNA TGTGCTAGTGGTCCTGGGGAGCCTGGTCAGCCCCAGCATTTT. This chain joins TRBV12-5 and TRBJ1-5; D remains unclear. Per germline, CDR1 LGHNT and CDR2 FRNRAP. The CDR3 runs 14 residues. Trimming pared 5 bases from V and 6 bases from J, leaving 14 bases between.

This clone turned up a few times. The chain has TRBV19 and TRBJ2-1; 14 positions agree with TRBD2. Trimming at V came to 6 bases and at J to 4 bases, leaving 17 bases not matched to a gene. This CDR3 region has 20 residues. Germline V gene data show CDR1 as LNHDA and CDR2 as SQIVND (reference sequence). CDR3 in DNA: TGTGCCAGTAGGGGAGGTGGACTAGCGGGAGGACCCGAACTATACAATGAGCAGTTCTTC. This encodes CASRGGGLAGGPELYNEQFF.

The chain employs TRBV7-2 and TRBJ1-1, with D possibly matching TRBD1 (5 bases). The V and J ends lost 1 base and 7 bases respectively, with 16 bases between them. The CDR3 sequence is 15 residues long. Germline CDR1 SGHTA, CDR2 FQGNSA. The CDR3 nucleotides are TGTGCCAGCAGCTTAGATTATCAGCCCCAGGGTGAAGCTTTCTTT. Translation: CASSLDYQPQGEAFF.

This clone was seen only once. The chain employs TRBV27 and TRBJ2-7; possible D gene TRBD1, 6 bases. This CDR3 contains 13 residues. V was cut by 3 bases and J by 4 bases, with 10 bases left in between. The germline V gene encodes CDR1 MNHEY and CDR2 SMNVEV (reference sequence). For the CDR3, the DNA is TGTGCCAGCAGTTTCGGCCAGGGGTACGAGCAGTACTTC. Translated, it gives CASSFGQGYEQYF.

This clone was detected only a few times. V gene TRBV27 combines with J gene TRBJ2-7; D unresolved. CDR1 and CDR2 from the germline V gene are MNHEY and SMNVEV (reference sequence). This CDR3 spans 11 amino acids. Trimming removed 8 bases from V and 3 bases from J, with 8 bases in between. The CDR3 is CASHNLYEQYF. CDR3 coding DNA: TGTGCCAGCCACAATCTCTACGAGCAGTACTTC.

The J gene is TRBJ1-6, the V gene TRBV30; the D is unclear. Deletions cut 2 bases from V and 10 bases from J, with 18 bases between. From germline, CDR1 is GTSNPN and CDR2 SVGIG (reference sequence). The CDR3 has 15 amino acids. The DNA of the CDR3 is TGTGCCTGGAGTCCCCGTGGGGTGAAAGGATCACCCCTCCACTTT. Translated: CAWSPRGVKGSPLHF.

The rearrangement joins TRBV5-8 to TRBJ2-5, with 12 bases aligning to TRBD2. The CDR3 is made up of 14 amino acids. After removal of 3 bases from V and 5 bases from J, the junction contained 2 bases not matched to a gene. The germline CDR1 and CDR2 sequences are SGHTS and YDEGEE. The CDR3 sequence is CASSYGTSGETQYF. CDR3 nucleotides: TGTGCCAGCAGCTACGGGACTAGCGGGGAGACCCAGTACTTC.

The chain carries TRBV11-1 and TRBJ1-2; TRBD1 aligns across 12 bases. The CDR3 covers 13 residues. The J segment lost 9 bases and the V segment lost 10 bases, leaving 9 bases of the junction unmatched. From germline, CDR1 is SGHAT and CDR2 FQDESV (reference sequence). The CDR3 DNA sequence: TGTGCCATCAGGGGACAGGGGGCGTCAAGCTACACCTTC. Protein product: CAIRGQGASSYTF.

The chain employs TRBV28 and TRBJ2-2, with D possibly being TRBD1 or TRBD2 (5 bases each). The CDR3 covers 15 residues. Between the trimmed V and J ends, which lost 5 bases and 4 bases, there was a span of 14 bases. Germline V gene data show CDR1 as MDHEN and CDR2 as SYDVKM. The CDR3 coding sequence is TGTGCCAGCAGTCTCCCCGGGACGAGCACCGGGGAGCTGTTTTTT. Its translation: CASSLPGTSTGELFF.

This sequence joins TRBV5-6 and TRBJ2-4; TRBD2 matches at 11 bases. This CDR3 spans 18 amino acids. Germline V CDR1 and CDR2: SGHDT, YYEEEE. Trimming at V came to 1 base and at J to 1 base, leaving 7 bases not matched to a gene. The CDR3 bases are TGTGCCAGCAGCTTGTTAGCGGGAGGGCCCTCGGCCAAAAACATTCAGTACTTC. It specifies CASSLLAGGPSAKNIQYF.

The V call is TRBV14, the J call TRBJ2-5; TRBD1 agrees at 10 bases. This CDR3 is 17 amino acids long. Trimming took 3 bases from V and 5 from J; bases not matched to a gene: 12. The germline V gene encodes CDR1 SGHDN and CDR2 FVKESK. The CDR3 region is CASSHWGQGRQVETQYF. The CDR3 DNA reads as TGTGCCAGCAGCCATTGGGGACAGGGGAGACAAGTGGAGACCCAGTACTTC.

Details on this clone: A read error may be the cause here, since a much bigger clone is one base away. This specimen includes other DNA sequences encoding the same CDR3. The CDR3 is CASSLVGDGYTF. The CDR3 DNA follows: TGTGCCAGCAGCTTAGTAGGGGACGGCTACACCTTC. The V call is TRBV7-8, the J call TRBJ1-2, with a possible D match to TRBD1 (5 bases). V was cut by 1 base and J by 8 bases, with 8 bases left in between. Looked up from germline, CDR1 is SGHVS and CDR2 is FQNEAQ. CDR3 length equals 12 residues.

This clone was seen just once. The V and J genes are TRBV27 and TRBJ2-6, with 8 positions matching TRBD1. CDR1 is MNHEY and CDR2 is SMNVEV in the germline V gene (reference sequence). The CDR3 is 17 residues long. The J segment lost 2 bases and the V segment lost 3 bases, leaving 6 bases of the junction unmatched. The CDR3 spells CASSFGAGGAGANVLTF. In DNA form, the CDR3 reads TGTGCCAGCAGTTTTGGGGCAGGGGGCGCTGGGGCCAACGTCCTGACTTTC.

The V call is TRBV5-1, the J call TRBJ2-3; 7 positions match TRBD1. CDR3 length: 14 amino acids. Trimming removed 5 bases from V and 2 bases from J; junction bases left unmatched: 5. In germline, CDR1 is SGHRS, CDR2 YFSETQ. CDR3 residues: CASSWDSTTDTQYF. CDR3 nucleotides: TGCGCCAGCAGTTGGGACAGTACCACAGATACGCAGTATTTT. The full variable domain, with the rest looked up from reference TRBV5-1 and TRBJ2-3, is KAGVTQTPRYLIKTRGQQVTLSCSPISGHRSVSWYQQTPGQGLQFLFEYFSETQRNKGNFPGRFSGRQFSNSRSEMNVSTLELGDSALYLCASSWDSTTDTQYFGPGTRLTVL.

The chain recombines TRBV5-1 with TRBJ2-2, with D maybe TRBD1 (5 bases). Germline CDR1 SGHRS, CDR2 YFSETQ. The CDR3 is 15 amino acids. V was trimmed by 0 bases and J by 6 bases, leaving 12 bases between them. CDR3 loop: CASSLGPGLPGELFF. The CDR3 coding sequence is TGCGCCAGCAGCTTGGGGCCAGGGCTCCCCGGGGAGCTGTTTTTT.

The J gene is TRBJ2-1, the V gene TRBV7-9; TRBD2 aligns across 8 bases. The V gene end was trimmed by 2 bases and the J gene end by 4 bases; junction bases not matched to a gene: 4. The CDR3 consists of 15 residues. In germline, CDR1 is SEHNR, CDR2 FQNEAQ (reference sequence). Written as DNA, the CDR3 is TGTGCCAGCAGCTTACCAGCGGGGGTATACAATGAGCAGTTCTTC. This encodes CASSLPAGVYNEQFF.

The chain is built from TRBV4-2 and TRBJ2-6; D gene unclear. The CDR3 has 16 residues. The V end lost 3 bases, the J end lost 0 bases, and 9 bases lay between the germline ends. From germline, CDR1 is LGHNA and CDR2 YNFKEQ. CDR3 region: CASSHPTASGANVLTF. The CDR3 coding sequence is TGTGCCAGCAGCCACCCTACAGCCTCTGGGGCCAACGTCCTGACTTTC.